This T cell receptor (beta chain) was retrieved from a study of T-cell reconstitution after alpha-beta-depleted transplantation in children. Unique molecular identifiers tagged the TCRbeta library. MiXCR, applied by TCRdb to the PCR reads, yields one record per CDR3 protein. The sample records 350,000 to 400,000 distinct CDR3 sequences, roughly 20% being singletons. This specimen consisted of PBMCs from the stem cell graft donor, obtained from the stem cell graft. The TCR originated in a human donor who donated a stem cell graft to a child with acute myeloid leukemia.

The CDR3 DNA reads TGTGCCAGCAGCGCAAGATTGTCCTACAATGAGCAGTTCTTC. Residues: CASSARLSYNEQFF. The rearrangement uses TRBV9 and TRBJ2-1; no definite D call. This CDR3 spans 14 amino acids. Germline CDR1 SGDLS, CDR2 YYNGEE. Trimming took off 3 bases at V and 1 base at J, with 8 bases between the two ends.